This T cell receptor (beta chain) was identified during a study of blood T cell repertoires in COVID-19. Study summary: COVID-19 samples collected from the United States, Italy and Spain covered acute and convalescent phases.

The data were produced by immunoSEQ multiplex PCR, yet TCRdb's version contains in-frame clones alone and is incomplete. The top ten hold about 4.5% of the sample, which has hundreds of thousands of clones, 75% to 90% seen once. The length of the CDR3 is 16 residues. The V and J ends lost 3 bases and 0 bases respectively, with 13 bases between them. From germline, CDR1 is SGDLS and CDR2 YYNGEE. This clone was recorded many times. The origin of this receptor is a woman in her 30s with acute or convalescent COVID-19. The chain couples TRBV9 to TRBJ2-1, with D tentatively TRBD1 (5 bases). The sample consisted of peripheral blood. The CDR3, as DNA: TGTGCCAGCAGCGCCAGCGACAGCCTCTCCTACAATGAGCAGTTCTTC. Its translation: CASSASDSLSYNEQFF.